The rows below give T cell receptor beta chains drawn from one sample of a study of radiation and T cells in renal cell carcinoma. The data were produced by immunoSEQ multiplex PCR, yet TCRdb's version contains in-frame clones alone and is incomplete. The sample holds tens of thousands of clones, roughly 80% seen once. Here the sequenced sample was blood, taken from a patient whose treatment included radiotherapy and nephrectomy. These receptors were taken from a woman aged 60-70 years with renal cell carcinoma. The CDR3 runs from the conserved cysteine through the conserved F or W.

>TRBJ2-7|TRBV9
CASSVGPPGLAAYEQYF
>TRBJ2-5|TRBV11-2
CASSLLSLAGLGETQYF
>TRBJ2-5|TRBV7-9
CASSLALQQTAEREAQYF
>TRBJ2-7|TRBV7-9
CASSLTRDRGFYEQYF
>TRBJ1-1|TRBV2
CASRKLQGGDTEAFF
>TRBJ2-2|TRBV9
CASSARPGTGELFF
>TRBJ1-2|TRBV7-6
CASSLVTGYGYTF
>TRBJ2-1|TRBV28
CASSSGSLAAILYNEQFF
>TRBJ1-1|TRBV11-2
CASSQSGLEAFF
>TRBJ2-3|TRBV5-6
CASSWGDTQYF
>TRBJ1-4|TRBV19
CASSIQTTNEKLFF
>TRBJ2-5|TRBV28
CASGANYEETQYF
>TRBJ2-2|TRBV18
CASSLGTGETGELFF
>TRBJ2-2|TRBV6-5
CASKSTGELFF
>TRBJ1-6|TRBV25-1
CASSPSFTGTGNSPLHF
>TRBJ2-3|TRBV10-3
CAISSSGGALSDTQYF
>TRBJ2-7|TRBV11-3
CASSPSGAGARQYF
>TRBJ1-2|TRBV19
CASSIEKGIDYGYTF
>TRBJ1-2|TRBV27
CASSTLDREHGYTF
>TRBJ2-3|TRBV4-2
CASSRYPGDTQYF
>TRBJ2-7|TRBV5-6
CASRYRGYGEQYF
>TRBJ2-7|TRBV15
CATSRERQGGYEQYF
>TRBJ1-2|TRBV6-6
CASSSDRSYGYTF
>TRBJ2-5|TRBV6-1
CASGKTDQETQYF
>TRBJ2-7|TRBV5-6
CASSSDTKVYEQYF
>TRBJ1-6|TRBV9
CASSGSTGVGSPLHF
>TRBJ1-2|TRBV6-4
CASSDSANSPNYGYTF
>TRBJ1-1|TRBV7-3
CASSLRAGLNTEAFF
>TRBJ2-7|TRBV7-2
CASSLVGSGTGRSYEQYF
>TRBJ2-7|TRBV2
CASTGTETYEQYF
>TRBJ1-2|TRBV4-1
CASSQDLRQGGFYGYTF
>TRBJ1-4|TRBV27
CASSLATVNEKLFF
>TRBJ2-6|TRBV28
CASRRSGSSGANVLTF
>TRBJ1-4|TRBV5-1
CASSPAEGTNEKLFF
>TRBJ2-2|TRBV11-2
CASSFGTPNTGELFF
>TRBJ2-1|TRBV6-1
CASSEARGRTDEQFF
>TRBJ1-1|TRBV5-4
CASSNSQTGLNTEAFF
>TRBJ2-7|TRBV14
CASSQRDFGVEQYF
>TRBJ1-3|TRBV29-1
CSVQGGILSSGNTIYF
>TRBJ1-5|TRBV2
CASSPSGQGQPQHF
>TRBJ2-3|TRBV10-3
CAISENWGTDTQYF
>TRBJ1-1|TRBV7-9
CASSSSGHRTEAFF
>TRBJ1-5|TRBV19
CASSIQLTYQPQHF